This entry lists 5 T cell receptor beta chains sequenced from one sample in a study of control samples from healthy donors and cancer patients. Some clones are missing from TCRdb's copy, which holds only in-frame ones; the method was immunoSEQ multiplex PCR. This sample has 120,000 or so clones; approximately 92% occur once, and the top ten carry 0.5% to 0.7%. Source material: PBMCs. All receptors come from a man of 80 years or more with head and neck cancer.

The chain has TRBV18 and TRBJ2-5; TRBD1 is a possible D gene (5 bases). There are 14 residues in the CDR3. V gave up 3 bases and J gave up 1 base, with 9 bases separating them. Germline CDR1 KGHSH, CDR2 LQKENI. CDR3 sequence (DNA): TGTGCCAGCTCACCTGCAGGGATCCAAGAGACCCAGTACTTC. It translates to CASSPAGIQETQYF.

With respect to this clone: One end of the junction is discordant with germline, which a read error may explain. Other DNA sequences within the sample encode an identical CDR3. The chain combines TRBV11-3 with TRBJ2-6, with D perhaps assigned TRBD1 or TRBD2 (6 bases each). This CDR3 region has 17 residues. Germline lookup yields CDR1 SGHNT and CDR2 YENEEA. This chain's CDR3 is CASSLEYGSPGANVLTF. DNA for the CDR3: TGTGCCAGCAGCTTAGAGTATGGTTCACCGGGGGCCAACGTCCTAACTTTC.

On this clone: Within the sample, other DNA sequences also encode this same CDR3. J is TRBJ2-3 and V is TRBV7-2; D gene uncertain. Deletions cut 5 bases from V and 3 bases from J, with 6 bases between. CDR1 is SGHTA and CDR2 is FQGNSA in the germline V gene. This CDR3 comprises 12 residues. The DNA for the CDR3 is TGTGCCAGCAGCCTTAGGACAGATACGCAGTATTTT. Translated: CASSLRTDTQYF.

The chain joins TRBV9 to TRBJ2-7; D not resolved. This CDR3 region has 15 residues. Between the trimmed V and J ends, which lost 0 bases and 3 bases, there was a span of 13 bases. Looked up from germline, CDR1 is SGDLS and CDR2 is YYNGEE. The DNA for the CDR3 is TGTGCCAGCAGCGTAGACGGACGGTCCGACTACGAGCAGTACTTC. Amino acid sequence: CASSVDGRSDYEQYF. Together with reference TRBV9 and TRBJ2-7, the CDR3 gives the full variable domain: DSGVTQTPKHLITATGQRVTLRCSPRSGDLSVYWYQQSLDQGLQFLIQYYNGEERAKGNILERFSAQQFPDLHSELNLSSLELGDSALYFCASSVDGRSDYEQYFGPGTRLTVT.

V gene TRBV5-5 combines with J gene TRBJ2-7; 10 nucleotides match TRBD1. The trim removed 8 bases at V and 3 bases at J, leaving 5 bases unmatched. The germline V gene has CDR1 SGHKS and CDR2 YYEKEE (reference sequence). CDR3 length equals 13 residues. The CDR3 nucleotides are TGTGCCAGTTCCGGGACAGGGGTCTACGAGCAGTACTTC. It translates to CASSGTGVYEQYF.